The 27 T cell receptor beta chains in this list originate from one sample, sequenced in a study of tissue T cells after allogeneic stem cell transplantation. This table comes from immunoSEQ multiplex PCR, and its TCRdb copy is limited to in-frame clones, with some not included. This sample has approximately 7,000 clones; roughly half occur once, and the top ten carry roughly 5%. The time point denotes: mouse harvest day 7 after allogeneic transplant. Each mouse received 10^7 T-cell-depleted marrow cells plus 10^6 splenic CD5+ T cells by tail vein. Sequencing input: gut tissue. These receptors were collected from a female BALB/c mouse given C57BL/6 T cells with graft-versus-host disease after an allogeneic hematopoietic cell transplant.

This clone ranks as medium-sized. Mouse gene names apply. The DNA ends 1 residue before the CDR3 does, and the rest of the CDR3 is filled in from the germline J gene. The chain is built from TRBV13-1 and TRBJ2-3, with D perhaps being TRBD1 or TRBD2 (6 bases each). Germline V CDR1 and CDR2: NSHNY, SYGAGN. Trimming left V 0 bases short and J 4 bases short, with 12 bases between. This CDR3 has 15 amino acids. Partial CDR3 DNA: TGTGCCAGCAGTGATGGGTTTGGGGGCACAGAAACGCTGTAT. Its protein is CASSDGFGGTETLY. The CDR3 reads in full as CASSDGFGGTETLYF.

As concerns this clone: Gene names are the mouse ones. The DNA ends 1 residue before the CDR3 does, and the rest of the CDR3 is filled in from the germline J gene. The V call is TRBV26, the J call TRBJ2-4; the D gene is possibly TRBD1 (5 bases). CDR1 and CDR2 from the germline V gene are KGHPV and FQNQEV (reference sequence). The CDR3 covers 14 residues. V shed 2 bases and J shed 0 bases, with 6 bases lying between them. CDR3 DNA (partial): TGTGCCAGCAGTCTGCGGACAAGTCAAAACACCTTGTAC. Translated: CASSLRTSQNTLY. The complete CDR3 reads CASSLRTSQNTLYF.

This clone has just a few counts. Gene names follow the mouse nomenclature. The CDR3 end is not reached by the read, which stops 1 residue before it; the germline J gene fills it in. The rearrangement joins TRBV24 to TRBJ1-1, with D possibly TRBD1 on 6 matching bases. V was cut by 0 bases and J by 4 bases, with 9 bases left in between. Per the germline V gene, CDR1 is KGHTA and CDR2 is FRNEEI. The CDR3 consists of 14 residues. CDR3 sequence reads: CASSLYCRGTEVFF. Incomplete CDR3 DNA: TGTGCCAGCAGTCTGTATTGCAGGGGCACAGAAGTCTTC.

As regards this clone: Germline and genes here are mouse. The read halts 1 residue ahead of the CDR3 end, with the missing end drawn from the germline J gene. The chain links TRBV15 to TRBJ2-1; TRBD2 matches at 13 bases. V trimming: 6 bases; J trimming: 4 bases; junction bases outside the gene matches: 6. CDR3 length: 16 amino acids. Germline lookup yields CDR1 SGHND and CDR2 FRSKSL. CDR3 residues: CASRRTGGAQYAEQFF. The part of the CDR3 DNA that was read is TGTGCCAGCAGACGGACTGGGGGGGCGCAATATGCTGAGCAGTTC.

As concerns this clone: The gene symbols are mouse symbols. The DNA ends 1 residue before the CDR3 does, and the rest of the CDR3 is filled in from the germline J gene. The chain has TRBV3 and TRBJ1-3, with 7 bases aligning to TRBD1. The CDR3 loop spans 14 amino acids. V shed 5 bases and J 0 bases; nucleotides not matched to a gene: 1. Germline V CDR1 and CDR2: SNHLY, FYNGKV (reference sequence). The CDR3 sequence: CASSRQGSGNTLYF. Incomplete CDR3 DNA: TGTGCCAGCAGCAGACAGGGTTCTGGAAATACGCTCTAT.

Points on this clone: Mouse names are used for the genes. The read ends 1 residue early relative to the CDR3; the germline J gene fills the gap. This chain links TRBV12-1 with TRBJ2-5; 12 bases are shared with TRBD2. CDR3 length: 15 residues. The germline CDR1 and CDR2 sequences are SGHSN and HYEKVE. V was clipped by 2 bases and J by 5 bases; unmatched bases: 4. CDR3 region: CASSPGTGGRDTQYF. CDR3 bases read: TGTGCCAGCTCTCCCGGGACTGGGGGGAGAGACACCCAGTAC. Based on the CDR3 plus reference TRBV12-1 and TRBJ2-5, the full variable domain is DSGVVQSPRHIIKEKGGRSVLTCIPISGHSNVVWYQQTLGKELKFLIQHYEKVERDKGFLPSRFSVQQFDDYHSEMNMSALELEDSAMYFCASSPGTGGRDTQYFGPGTRLLVL.

The table lists this clone with a few counts. The germline and genes are mouse ones. The read terminates 1 residue ahead of where the CDR3 ends, so the germline J gene completes it. The gene calls are TRBV23 and TRBJ1-4. The CDR3 spans 12 residues. Germline V gene lookup returns CDR1 KGHTA and CDR2 FQNQQP. The part of the CDR3 DNA that was read is TGCTCCAGCAGTCAATCGGGGGGAGGATTATTT. It is translated as CSSSQSGGGLF. The whole CDR3 sequence reads CSSSQSGGGLFF.

A note on this clone: Mouse gene names apply. The CDR3 goes on 1 residue after the read ends, and that part is filled in from the germline J gene. V usage is TRBV23 and J usage is TRBJ2-5; the table's D call, TRBD1, was not checked against the DNA. The CDR3 is made up of 13 amino acids. Germline lookup yields CDR1 KGHTA and CDR2 FQNQQP. The sequenced part of the CDR3 DNA is TGCTCCAGCAAGGGGGCCGGCCAAGACACCCAGTAC. Its translation: CSSKGAGQDTQY. The whole CDR3 protein is CSSKGAGQDTQYF.

Points on this clone: The listed genes are named as in mouse. The read stops 1 residue short of the end of the CDR3; the missing end is completed from the germline J gene. The chain has TRBV26 and TRBJ2-1, with 7 nucleotides matching TRBD2. J lost 2 bases, V lost 6 bases, and 7 bases had no gene match. The CDR3 runs to 15 residues. The germline CDR1 and CDR2 sequences are KGHPV and FQNQEV (reference sequence). The CDR3 here is CASSPFTGDYAEQFF. The covered CDR3 bases are TGTGCCAGCAGCCCTTTTACTGGGGACTATGCTGAGCAGTTC.

As to this clone: Gene names are mouse gene names. The read halts 1 residue ahead of the CDR3 end, with the missing end drawn from the germline J gene. This chain uses TRBV3 with TRBJ1-2; D remains unclear. Between the trimmed V and J ends, which lost 2 bases and 0 bases, there was a span of 7 bases. Germline lookup yields CDR1 SNHLY and CDR2 FYNGKV (reference sequence). This CDR3 is 14 amino acids long. The sequenced part of the CDR3 DNA is TGTGCCAGCAGCTTAACCAGTGCAAACTCCGACTACACC. This gives the protein CASSLTSANSDYT. The whole CDR3 protein is CASSLTSANSDYTF.

As concerns this clone: Gene names are mouse gene names. Coverage ceases 1 residue before the CDR3 finishes, and the germline J gene fills in the end. This chain joins TRBV13-1 and TRBJ1-1; possibly TRBD1 for D (6 bases). V was shortened by 5 bases and J by 7 bases, with 9 bases between the two germline ends. The CDR3 has 11 residues. Germline V gives CDR1 NSHNY, CDR2 SYGAGN. The DNA read from the CDR3 is TGTGCCAGCAGGGCGGACAGAGAAGTCTTC. This encodes CASRADREVF. The entire CDR3 is CASRADREVFF.

This clone was detected a few times. The gene names here belong to mouse. The covered CDR3 bases are TGTGCCAGCAGTCTGTCGCCTGGGGGGAGCACCGGGCAGCTCTAC. Translation gives CASSLSPGGSTGQLY. The full CDR3 sequence reads CASSLSPGGSTGQLYF. The chain couples TRBV26 to TRBJ2-2; 8 bases agree with TRBD2. The read stops 1 residue short of the end of the CDR3; the missing end is completed from the germline J gene. Germline-derived CDR1 and CDR2 are KGHPV and FQNQEV (reference sequence). Trimming at V came to 0 bases and at J to 4 bases, leaving 4 bases not matched to a gene. The CDR3 contains 16 residues.

With respect to this clone: Germline and genes here are mouse. The read falls 1 residue short of the CDR3 end, and the missing part is taken from the germline J gene. This chain links TRBV5 with TRBJ1-1; D is ambiguous. The ends were cut back, 0 bases at V and 3 bases at J, with 5 bases in the middle. The CDR3 extends over 13 amino acids. Germline V lookup: CDR1 LGHNA, CDR2 YNLKQL (reference sequence). The CDR3 reads CASSQEWDTEVFF. CDR3 bases read: TGTGCCAGCAGCCAAGAATGGGACACAGAAGTCTTC.

The sample holds a few counts of this clone. Genes and germline come from the mouse. The observed sequence ends 1 residue before the CDR3 terminus, with the missing tail filled in from the germline J gene. This chain links TRBV26 with TRBJ1-1, with TRBD1 as a possible D gene (5 bases). Trimming took 4 bases from V and 4 from J, leaving 7 bases between them. This CDR3 has 12 amino acids. Germline CDR1 reads KGHPV; CDR2 reads FQNQEV (reference sequence). The CDR3: CASSQGFTEVFF. The sequenced CDR3 bases are TGTGCCAGCAGTCAGGGGTTCACAGAAGTCTTC.

A word on this clone: Genes and germline are mouse. The read halts 1 residue ahead of the CDR3 end, with the missing end drawn from the germline J gene. V is TRBV5 and J is TRBJ2-1, with TRBD2 matching over 12 bases. The CDR3 has 16 amino acids. The V and J ends lost 4 bases and 7 bases, in that order; junction bases with no gene match: 8. The germline V gene has CDR1 LGHNA and CDR2 YNLKQL (reference sequence). Here the CDR3 reads CASSPQTGGARAEQFF. The CDR3 bases that were read are TGTGCCAGCAGCCCCCAGACTGGGGGGGCGCGGGCTGAGCAGTTC.

The sample holds a few counts of this clone. Gene and germline names: mouse. The sequenced fragment ends 1 residue before the CDR3 boundary, so the rest is inferred from the germline J gene. The chain uses TRBV13-1 and TRBJ1-4; 7 nucleotides line up with TRBD1. Germline V gene sequence: CDR1 NSHNY, CDR2 SYGAGN. V lost 1 base to trimming and J lost 0 bases; unmatched junction nucleotides: 3. This CDR3 spans 16 amino acids. This CDR3 reads CASSDYRGVSNERLFF. The CDR3 bases that were read are TGTGCCAGCAGTGATTACAGGGGTGTTTCCAACGAAAGATTATTT.

On this clone itself: Gene names and germline match the mouse. Incomplete CDR3 DNA: TGTGCCAGCAGTTTAGAGTGGTCCTATGAACAGTAC. Amino acids: CASSLEWSYEQY. The complete CDR3 sequence is CASSLEWSYEQYF. The chain couples TRBV15 to TRBJ2-7; D gene uncertain. The sequenced fragment ends 1 residue before the CDR3 boundary, so the rest is inferred from the germline J gene. The germline V gene has CDR1 SGHND and CDR2 FRSKSL. The CDR3 runs 13 residues. V lost 1 base to trimming and J lost 1 base, with 5 bases between them.

As to this clone: Here the gene names and germline are mouse. The read gets to within 1 residue of the CDR3 end, and the germline J gene fills in the rest. The gene calls are TRBV26 and TRBJ2-7; TRBD2 aligns across 10 bases. Looked up from germline, CDR1 is KGHPV and CDR2 is FQNQEV (reference sequence). The CDR3 extends over 15 amino acids. The V and J ends lost 0 bases and 5 bases, in that order; junction bases with no gene match: 4. The CDR3: CASSLSGLGFHEQYF. Partial CDR3 DNA: TGTGCCAGCAGTCTGTCGGGACTGGGGTTCCATGAACAGTAC.

To note about this clone: The genes are named according to mouse. The CDR3 end lies 1 residue beyond the end of the read and is filled in from the germline J gene. The chain joins TRBV26 to TRBJ2-5, with D perhaps assigned TRBD1 or TRBD2 (6 bases each). In germline, CDR1 is KGHPV, CDR2 FQNQEV (reference sequence). Trimming cost V 4 bases and J 4 bases, with 9 bases left between them. The CDR3 covers 13 residues. The chain's CDR3 is CASSQGGEDTQYF. CDR3 bases read: TGTGCCAGCAGTCAGGGGGGAGAAGACACCCAGTAC.

The table lists this clone with a count of one. The genes and germline here are from mouse. The read stops 1 residue short of the end of the CDR3; the missing end is completed from the germline J gene. The chain uses TRBV26 and TRBJ2-1, with unresolved D. CDR3 length equals 13 residues. From germline, CDR1 is KGHPV and CDR2 FQNQEV (reference sequence). V was clipped by 8 bases and J by 1 base, with 9 bases between them. The sequenced part of the CDR3 DNA is TGTGCCAGCCATCGACAAAACTATGCTGAGCAGTTC. Translation: CASHRQNYAEQF. In full, the CDR3 reads CASHRQNYAEQFF.

By share, this clone ranks as medium-sized. Germline and genes: mouse. The sequence runs out 1 residue before the end of the CDR3; the remainder is reconstructed from the germline J gene. This rearrangement joins TRBV3 to TRBJ2-1, with D perhaps TRBD1 (6 bases). CDR3 length: 14 amino acids. CDR1 SNHLY and CDR2 FYNGKV come from the germline V gene (reference sequence). Trimming removed 5 bases at V and 4 bases at J, with 12 bases between. CDR3 amino acids: CASSPQGGYAEQFF. The sequenced CDR3 bases are TGTGCCAGCAGCCCACAGGGTGGGTATGCTGAGCAGTTC.

A remark on this clone: Here the gene names and germline are mouse. CDR3 DNA (partial): TGTGCCAGCAGACTGGGGGGTGCAGAAACGCTGTAT. Its translation is CASRLGGAETLY. The entire CDR3 sequence reads CASRLGGAETLYF. This chain connects TRBV26 to TRBJ2-3; 8 bases map to TRBD2. The read gets to within 1 residue of the CDR3 end, and the germline J gene fills in the rest. This CDR3 region has 13 residues. V shed 6 bases and J 1 base; nucleotides not matched to a gene: 0. Germline CDR1 is KGHPV and CDR2 is FQNQEV (reference sequence).

This clone has only a few counts. Gene names are mouse gene names. Coverage ceases 1 residue before the CDR3 finishes, and the germline J gene fills in the end. The V gene is TRBV3, the J gene TRBJ1-1; TRBD1 aligns across 7 bases. Germline V lookup: CDR1 SNHLY, CDR2 FYNGKV (reference sequence). The CDR3 has 15 amino acids. V gave up 4 bases and J gave up 0 bases; unmatched junction bases: 5. The chain's CDR3 is CASSSSGTANTEVFF. The CDR3 DNA, read in part, is TGTGCCAGCAGCTCATCCGGGACAGCAAACACAGAAGTCTTC.

With regard to this clone: Each gene name is a mouse one. The CDR3 end falls 1 residue outside the read, so it is completed with the germline J gene. The chain is built from TRBV13-2 and TRBJ1-1, with 8 bases aligning to TRBD1. This CDR3 spans 12 amino acids. Germline CDR1 is NNHNN and CDR2 is SYGAGS (reference sequence). Trimming removed 3 bases from V and 10 bases from J; junction bases left unmatched: 5. The CDR3 bases that were read are TGTGCCAGCGGTGTCCAGGGGGCAGGAGTCTTC. This encodes CASGVQGAGVF. The whole CDR3 reads CASGVQGAGVFF.

This clone was seen a few times. Germline and genes: mouse. The missing CDR3 end, 1 residue past where the read stops, is filled in from the germline J gene. J is TRBJ1-2 and V is TRBV26, with TRBD1 identical over 11 bases. The CDR3 has 14 amino acids. The V and J ends lost 4 bases and 3 bases, in that order; junction bases with no gene match: 1. Germline loops: CDR1 KGHPV, CDR2 FQNQEV (reference sequence). The DNA read from the CDR3 is TGTGCCAGCAGTCGGGACAGGGGGGACTCCGACTACACC. Protein sequence: CASSRDRGDSDYT. The entire CDR3 protein is CASSRDRGDSDYTF.

Details on this clone: The gene symbols are mouse symbols. Read sequence stops 1 residue before the CDR3 end, and the germline J gene provides the missing end. The chain joins TRBV29 to TRBJ2-7; D is ambiguous. Per the germline V gene, CDR1 is MSHET and CDR2 is SYDVDS. Trimming took off 0 bases at V and 6 bases at J, with 6 bases between the two ends. The CDR3 length is 12 residues. CDR3 bases read: TGTGCTAGCAGTTTATCGGCAGCTGAACAGTAC. Its translation is CASSLSAAEQY. The CDR3 in full is CASSLSAAEQYF.

Note on this clone: Mouse gene names and germline throughout. The CDR3 end lies 1 residue beyond the end of the read and is filled in from the germline J gene. This same CDR3 is encoded by further DNA sequences in the sample. The chain is built from TRBV12-2 and TRBJ2-4, with 8 bases identical to TRBD2. The CDR3 length is 16 residues. With V trimmed by 1 base and J by 1 base, 6 bases remained unmatched. Germline V lookup: CDR1 SGHLS, CDR2 HYDKME. This CDR3 reads CASSLAWGVGQNTLYF. Partial CDR3 DNA: TGTGCCAGCTCTCTTGCCTGGGGGGTGGGTCAAAACACCTTGTAC.